The next 2 T cell receptor beta chains were all read from a single sample in a study of blood T cell repertoires in COVID-19. Here immunoSEQ multiplex PCR was the method, and the copy in TCRdb shows in-frame clones only, minus some. The data show 200,000 to 250,000 clones, roughly 86% seen once. The sample comprised peripheral blood. Every receptor here comes from a woman aged 55-70 years with acute or convalescent COVID-19.

The genes are TRBV11-2 and TRBJ1-1, with 9 bases that match TRBD1. Germline loops: CDR1 SGHAT, CDR2 FQNNGV. The CDR3 is 17 amino acids. J lost 1 base, V lost 1 base, and 7 bases had no gene match. In DNA, the CDR3 is TGTGCCAGCAGCTTAGCGACAGGGGGTTTTGGGAACACTGAAGCTTTCTTT. Residues: CASSLATGGFGNTEAFF.

The J gene is TRBJ1-3, the V gene TRBV11-3, with 7 bases identical to TRBD1. Germline CDR1 is SGHNT and CDR2 is YENEEA. Germline trimming cut 5 bases from V and 4 bases from J; bases unmatched to any gene: 5. The CDR3 spans 14 residues. The CDR3: CASSRQGSGNTIYF. CDR3 coding DNA: TGTGCCAGCAGCCGACAGGGATCAGGAAACACCATATATTTT.